This is a list of T cell receptor beta chains from one sample in a study of blood T cell repertoires in COVID-19. The protocol was immunoSEQ multiplex PCR, while the TCRdb copy is restricted to in-frame clones and leaves out a portion. The sample includes around 200,000 clones, 85% of them seen just once. Sequenced sample: PBMCs or T cells enriched from blood (not recorded which). The receptors were gathered from a man in his forties or fifties who had recovered from COVID-19. Both conserved end residues are part of each CDR3. Fields, in order: D gene, clone size, J gene, V gene, CDR3 protein, CDR3 DNA. A D gene is named only where the DNA matches it firmly. For some rows the clone size is stated as once, few or many, or as a class when expanded; others skip it.

>TRBD1|-|TRBJ1-6|TRBV28
CASSSGQAASPLHF
TGTGCCAGCAGTTCGGGACAGGCCGCTTCACCCCTCCACTTT
>TRBD2|-|TRBJ2-3|TRBV28
CASSPPGLAGLQGTDTQYF
TGTGCCAGCAGTCCGCCGGGACTAGCGGGCCTCCAGGGCACAGATACGCAGTATTTT
>TRBD2|-|TRBJ2-7|TRBV2
CASKRTSGRRVGYEQYF
TGTGCCAGCAAACGGACTAGCGGGAGGAGGGTCGGATACGAGCAGTACTTC
>-|-|TRBJ2-7|TRBV30
CAWSVRHLYEQYF
TGTGCCTGGAGTGTACGACACTTATACGAGCAGTACTTC
>TRBD1|-|TRBJ2-1|TRBV11-2
CASSLQAGGGYNEQFF
TGTGCCAGCAGCTTACAGGCAGGGGGCGGCTACAATGAGCAGTTCTTC
>-|-|TRBJ2-7|TRBV7-9
CASSLGDFYEQYF
TGTGCCAGCAGCTTGGGAGATTTCTACGAGCAGTACTTC
>TRBD2|-|TRBJ2-1|TRBV7-8
CASSLPGLAGNEQFF
TGTGCCAGCAGCCTCCCTGGACTAGCGGGCAATGAGCAGTTCTTC
>TRBD1|-|TRBJ1-2|TRBV29-1
CSVDIPAGGHGYTF
TGCAGCGTTGATATACCGGCAGGGGGCCATGGCTACACCTTC
>TRBD1|-|TRBJ1-3|TRBV9
CASSVASGTGGSTGGNTIYF
TGTGCCAGCAGCGTAGCTTCCGGGACAGGGGGGTCAACTGGTGGAAACACCATATATTTT
>TRBD1|-|TRBJ1-2|TRBV4-2
CASSQDRTGSDGYTF
TGTGCCAGCAGCCAAGATCGGACAGGGTCGGACGGCTACACCTTC
>TRBD2|many|TRBJ2-1|TRBV9
CASSVETSGRAQFF
TGTGCCAGCAGCGTAGAAACTAGCGGGAGGGCCCAGTTCTTC
>-|-|TRBJ2-7|TRBV3-1/TRBV3-2
CASSQRSGSYEQYF
TGTGCCAGCAGCCAAAGGTCCGGGTCCTACGAGCAGTACTTC
>-|once|TRBJ1-4|TRBV5-1
CASSLSPGSNEKLFF
TGCGCCAGCAGCTTAAGTCCAGGAAGTAATGAAAAACTGTTTTTT
>-|-|TRBJ2-1|TRBV5-4
CASSLEQGPHNEQFF
TGTGCCAGCAGCTTGGAACAGGGTCCCCACAATGAGCAGTTCTTC
>TRBD1|-|TRBJ1-5|TRBV24-1
CATSDTGTGGVQPQHF
TGTGCCACCAGTGATACCGGGACAGGGGGCGTCCAGCCCCAGCATTTT
>TRBD2|-|TRBJ2-7|TRBV5-1
CASSLGAGGAREQYF
TGCGCCAGCAGCTTGGGAGCGGGAGGGGCACGCGAGCAGTACTTC
>TRBD2|-|TRBJ2-7|TRBV13
CASSLEPGGLNF
TGTGCCAGCAGCTTAGAACCGGGGGGGCTCAACTTC
>-|-|TRBJ2-6|TRBV23-1
CASSQSPLGPTGANVLTF
TGCGCCAGCAGTCAATCGCCGTTGGGCCCAACTGGGGCCAACGTCCTGACTTTC
>TRBD2|-|TRBJ2-1|TRBV7-3
CASSLTPGLEQFF
TGTGCCAGCAGCTTAACTCCGGGACTAGAGCAGTTCTTC
>TRBD2|-|TRBJ2-7|TRBV19
CASSMGLADYEQYF
TGTGCCAGTAGTATGGGACTAGCGGACTACGAGCAGTACTTC
>-|-|TRBJ2-7|TRBV7-3
CASSRKSTGGEQYF
TGTGCCAGCAGCCGAAAATCCACCGGGGGAGAGCAGTACTTC
>TRBD2|once|TRBJ2-1|TRBV11-3
CASSSPGLAGEGEQFF
TGTGCCAGCAGCTCGCCGGGACTAGCGGGAGAGGGTGAGCAGTTCTTC
>-|few|TRBJ2-3|TRBV9
CASSVQVAPPTDTQYF
TGTGCCAGCAGCGTTCAGGTCGCGCCCCCCACAGATACGCAGTATTTT
>TRBD2|-|TRBJ2-1|TRBV2
CASSELSGSSYNEQFF
TGTGCCAGCAGTGAATTGAGCGGGAGCTCCTACAATGAGCAGTTCTTC
>TRBD1|-|TRBJ2-1|TRBV6-5
CASRDSFYNEQFF
TGTGCCAGTAGGGACAGCTTCTACAATGAGCAGTTCTTC
>-|-|TRBJ1-5|TRBV19
CASSLSFRQPQHF
TGTGCCAGTAGTTTGAGTTTTCGTCAGCCCCAGCATTTT
>TRBD1|-|TRBJ1-1|TRBV3-1/TRBV3-2
CASSYQGAGNTEAFF
TGTGCCAGCAGCTATCAGGGGGCTGGAAACACTGAAGCTTTCTTT
>-|-|TRBJ2-7|TRBV3-1/TRBV3-2
CASSLVPGHFSYEQYF
TGTGCCAGCAGCCTCGTACCGGGACACTTCTCCTACGAGCAGTACTTC
>TRBD1|-|TRBJ2-1|TRBV3-1/TRBV3-2
CASSHRQGRNEQFF
TGTGCCAGCAGCCATCGACAGGGTCGGAATGAGCAGTTCTTC
>TRBD1|-|TRBJ1-1|TRBV5-1
CASSLGTGELNTEAFF
TGCGCCAGCAGCCTAGGGACAGGGGAGTTGAACACTGAAGCTTTCTTT
>TRBD1|-|TRBJ2-1|TRBV5-4
CASSSSGGRWNEQFF
TGTGCCAGCAGCTCCTCAGGGGGAAGGTGGAATGAGCAGTTCTTC
>-|-|TRBJ1-6|TRBV10-3
CAIRNSRGSNSYNSPLHF
TGTGCCATCAGGAACTCCCGCGGCAGTAACTCCTATAATTCACCCCTCCACTTT
>TRBD1|-|TRBJ1-2|TRBV9
CASSVGPGGIYGYTF
TGTGCCAGCAGCGTAGGGCCAGGGGGCATCTATGGCTACACCTTC
>TRBD2|-|TRBJ2-1|TRBV11-3
CASSLEASGSGEQFF
TGTGCCAGCAGCTTAGAAGCTAGCGGGAGCGGTGAGCAGTTCTTC
>TRBD2|-|TRBJ2-3|TRBV5-1
CARAPGGREDTQYF
TGCGCCAGAGCGCCGGGCGGGAGGGAAGATACGCAGTATTTT
>TRBD2|once|TRBJ2-5|TRBV4-3
CASSQDWASGSFGETQYF
TGCGCCAGCAGCCAAGATTGGGCTAGCGGGAGTTTTGGCGAGACCCAGTACTTC
>-|once|TRBJ2-5|TRBV18
CASSQQDPTKETQYF
TGTGCCAGCTCACAACAGGACCCGACAAAAGAGACCCAGTACTTC
>TRBD2|-|TRBJ2-5|TRBV7-6
CASSLYKAGVETQYF
TGTGCCAGCAGCTTATACAAAGCGGGAGTAGAGACCCAGTACTTC
>TRBD2|-|TRBJ2-1|TRBV3-1/TRBV3-2
CASSQVRLAGGYNEQFF
TGTGCCAGCAGCCAAGTACGACTAGCGGGTGGATACAATGAGCAGTTCTTC
>TRBD1|once|TRBJ1-2|TRBV5-8
CASSSGTGGSRGYTF
TGTGCCAGCAGCTCGGGGACAGGGGGAAGTCGTGGCTACACCTTC
>TRBD1|once|TRBJ1-4|TRBV7-9
CASSHTEGAEKLFF
TGTGCCAGCAGCCACACCGAGGGGGCTGAAAAACTGTTTTTT
>-|-|TRBJ1-5|TRBV19
CASSGNVLEPQHF
TGTGCCAGTAGCGGGAACGTCTTGGAGCCCCAGCATTTT
>-|once|TRBJ2-7|TRBV11-3
CASSLTSAGQYF
TGTGCCAGCAGCTTGACTTCGGCGGGGCAGTACTTC
>-|few|TRBJ1-2|TRBV29-1
CSVLGQGYGYTF
TGCAGCGTTTTGGGCCAGGGCTATGGCTACACCTTC
>TRBD1|-|TRBJ1-2|TRBV19
CASTPSQGANYGYTF
TGTGCCAGTACCCCCTCCCAGGGGGCTAACTATGGCTACACCTTC
>TRBD1|once|TRBJ2-2|TRBV18
CASSSSAGTGGDGELFF
TGTGCCAGCTCATCTAGCGCCGGGACAGGGGGCGACGGGGAGCTGTTTTTT
>-|-|TRBJ1-1|TRBV5-4
CASSSGHVNTEAFF
TGTGCCAGCAGCTCGGGACATGTGAACACTGAAGCTTTCTTT
>-|-|TRBJ1-5|TRBV27
CASSLRLEVGRRRTDALPQHF
TGTGCCAGCAGCCTAAGGCTTGAGGTGGGGCGGCGGAGAACAGACGCGTTGCCCCAGCATTTT
>TRBD2|-|TRBJ2-7|TRBV3-1/TRBV3-2
CASSQSAGARGEQYF
TGTGCCAGCAGCCAGTCGGCGGGAGCTCGAGGTGAGCAGTACTTC
>-|-|TRBJ1-2|TRBV6-5
CASSRDTLRGGYTF
TGTGCCAGCAGCCGGGACACCCTAAGGGGTGGCTACACCTTC
>TRBD1|-|TRBJ1-4|TRBV5-4
CASSLTAGGLSNEKLFF
TGTGCCAGCAGCTTGACCGCAGGGGGCTTATCTAATGAAAAACTGTTTTTT
>-|-|TRBJ1-3|TRBV30
CAWSLGPGNTIYF
TGTGCCTGGAGCCTGGGGCCCGGAAACACCATATATTTT
>-|once|TRBJ2-1|TRBV18
CASSPSRTDRFYNNEQFF
TGTGCCAGCTCACCCTCTCGGACAGACAGGTTCTACAACAATGAGCAGTTCTTC
>TRBD2|-|TRBJ2-7|TRBV11-3
CASSLAGGISYEQYF
TGTGCCAGCAGCTTAGCGGGAGGGATATCCTACGAGCAGTACTTC
>TRBD1|-|TRBJ2-7|TRBV6-6
CASKPGGRTGEYF
TGTGCCAGCAAACCCGGTGGTCGGACAGGGGAGTACTTC